This T cell receptor (beta chain) is drawn from a study of blood T cells in healthy people across ages. Study-wide background: About one barcoded beta molecule per two T cells was the capture yield of template switching.

This clonotype was observed at least ten times. The target antigen is unknown. Broader study findings: The fall in TCR beta diversity per million T cells was roughly linear with age.

Trimming took 8 bases from V and 9 from J; bases not matched to a gene: 9. The CDR3 is 12 amino acids. PBMCs, at least 6.5 million per sample, were isolated. Next came a second PCR, run for roughly 6 to 11 cycles, which used a sample-barcoded 5' primer along with a J-beta primer mix. Each cDNA molecule was tagged by a template-switch adaptor with 12 random nucleotides. Using its own MiXCR run on the 5' RACE reads, TCRdb lists one record per CDR3 protein. The table lists 600,000 to 1,000,000 distinct CDR3 sequences, 58% of them singletons. The receptor's source is a man aged 30 to 45 in good health. The sample consisted of blood. The rearrangement links TRBV12-3 or TRBV12-4 to TRBJ1-2; 7 nucleotides line up with TRBD1. The CDR3 protein is CASGGTERSYTF. The CDR3 DNA sequence: TGTGCCAGCGGAGGGACAGAGAGGAGCTACACCTTC.